This paragraph reports one TCR beta chain. What it binds is not known. The table came from immunoSEQ multiplex PCR; TCRdb's copy has only in-frame clones and leaves some out. The sample shows tens of thousands of clones, around 89% of them seen only once. The data were taken from a study of T cell responses to AZD1222 COVID-19 vaccine. In the study overall: Combined were second doses at about 4 or about 12 weeks.

V lost 5 bases and J lost 3, with 13 bases in between. CDR1 is KGHSH and CDR2 is LQKENI in the germline V gene. The CDR3 runs to 14 residues. Whole-study findings and limits: Two AZD1222 administrations were followed by greater Spike-specific TCR breadth and depth.

The TCR originated in an adult in good health. Specimen: peripheral blood, collected on day 0 of AZD1222 vaccination. The genes are TRBV18 and TRBJ1-2, with D uncertain. CDR3 sequence reads: CASSRSDGYYGYTF. The CDR3 DNA is TGTGCCAGCTCAAGGTCTGACGGATACTATGGCTACACCTTC.